One sample yielded the 26 T cell receptor beta chains listed below, sequenced in a study of blood T cell repertoires in COVID-19. Here immunoSEQ multiplex PCR was the method, and the copy in TCRdb shows in-frame clones only, minus some. The sample consists of around 310,000 clones, nearly 90% of them appearing once. The sequenced sample consisted of peripheral blood. These receptors were obtained from a woman in her thirties or forties with COVID-19, enrolled during active disease.

This clone was detected only once. The rearrangement joins TRBV5-8 to TRBJ2-3; possibly TRBD1 for D (6 bases). V dropped 0 bases and J dropped 2 bases, with 10 bases sitting between them. Germline-derived CDR1 and CDR2 are SGHTS and YDEGEE. The CDR3 runs to 15 residues. This CDR3 reads CASSLGQEPTDTQYF. The DNA of the CDR3 is TGTGCCAGCAGCTTGGGACAGGAGCCCACAGATACGCAGTATTTT. Variable domain in full (rest from reference TRBV5-8 and TRBJ2-3): EAGVTQSPTHLIKTRGQQATLRCSPISGHTSVYWYQQALGLGLQFLLWYDEGEERNRGNFPPRFSGRQFPNYSSELNVNALELEDSALYLCASSLGQEPTDTQYFGPGTRLTVL.

This sequence joins TRBV5-4 and TRBJ2-2; tentatively, D is TRBD2 (6 bases). V was cut by 4 bases and J by 2 bases, with 12 bases left in between. The CDR3 extends over 15 amino acids. Per germline, CDR1 SGHNT and CDR2 YYREEE (reference sequence). DNA for the CDR3: TGTGCCAGCAGCCCGAGGGGAGGAAACACCGGGGAGCTGTTTTTT. This encodes CASSPRGGNTGELFF.

J is TRBJ2-7 and V is TRBV4-3; maybe TRBD2 (7 bases). Germline V gene sequence: CDR1 LGHNA, CDR2 YSLEER. The V and J ends lost 0 bases and 5 bases respectively, with 17 bases between them. The CDR3 totals 16 residues. CDR3 amino acids: CASSQDPAGGQDEQYF. DNA of the CDR3: TGCGCCAGCAGCCAAGACCCCGCCGGGGGGCAGGACGAGCAGTACTTC.

The rearrangement joins TRBV3-1 (or the pseudogene TRBV3-2) to TRBJ2-5, with no clear D. The CDR3 is made up of 12 amino acids. V lost 3 bases and J 2 bases, leaving 4 bases between the germline ends. The germline CDR1 and CDR2 sequences are LGHDT and YNNKEL (reference sequence). The CDR3 DNA follows: TGTGCCAGCAGCCAGACACAAGAGACCCAGTACTTC. Amino acids: CASSQTQETQYF.

This chain uses TRBV27 with TRBJ2-1, with 10 bases identical to TRBD2. The V gene's germline CDR1 is MNHEY and CDR2 SMNVEV (reference sequence). Unmatched junction bases numbered 7, after V lost 7 bases and J lost 4 bases. CDR3 length: 15 residues. Here the CDR3 DNA reads TGTGCCAGCAATCTAGCGGGAGCAAAGTACAATGAGCAGTTCTTC. It is translated as CASNLAGAKYNEQFF.

J is TRBJ2-2 and V is TRBV7-8, with 8 bases that match TRBD2. Trimming removed 5 bases from V and 4 bases from J; junction bases left unmatched: 9. This CDR3 is 16 amino acids long. From germline, CDR1 is SGHVS and CDR2 FQNEAQ. The CDR3 nucleotides are TGTGCCAGCAGCCGAGGAGCGGGGGTCGTCACCGGGGAGCTGTTTTTT. Its translation: CASSRGAGVVTGELFF.

The V call is TRBV5-6, the J call TRBJ2-7, with 7 bases fitting TRBD1. This CDR3 comprises 14 residues. Germline CDR1 is SGHDT and CDR2 is YYEEEE. Trimming took 0 bases from V and 1 from J; bases not matched to a gene: 1. The CDR3: CASSLDRGSYEQYF. CDR3 bases: TGTGCCAGCAGCTTGGACAGGGGATCCTACGAGCAGTACTTC.

The chain has TRBV7-2 and TRBJ2-3; maybe TRBD2 (6 bases). Trimming stripped 8 bases from V and 4 bases from J, with 13 bases between. The CDR3 totals 13 residues. Germline assignment: CDR1 SGHTA and CDR2 FQGNSA. CDR3 DNA sequence: TGTGCCAGCTCGACTAGTTCCCCAGATACGCAGTATTTT. Translation: CASSTSSPDTQYF.

The chain joins TRBV5-1 to TRBJ1-5; 8 nucleotides agree with TRBD1. Losses at the gene ends were 4 bases for V and 5 bases for J; bases not matched to a gene: 2. The length of the CDR3 is 13 residues. CDR1 and CDR2 from the germline V gene are SGHRS and YFSETQ. Here the CDR3 DNA reads TGCGCCAGCAGCCTGGACAGGGATCAGCCCCAGCATTTT. This translates into CASSLDRDQPQHF.

The chain uses TRBV3-1 (or the pseudogene TRBV3-2) and TRBJ2-3; D remains unclear. The length of the CDR3 is 14 residues. The V end was cut by 1 base, the J end by 1 base, with 6 bases between. Per the germline V gene, CDR1 is LGHDT and CDR2 is YNNKEL (reference sequence). The CDR3 coding sequence is TGTGCCAGCAGCCAAGGCTACGGCACAGATACGCAGTATTTT. Protein: CASSQGYGTDTQYF.

V gene TRBV12-3 or TRBV12-4 combines with J gene TRBJ1-1; D is perhaps TRBD1 (6 bases). The CDR3 loop spans 13 amino acids. Trimming removed 5 bases from V and 4 bases from J, with 11 bases in between. The CDR3 loop reads CASSRQVFTEAFF. The CDR3 DNA is TGTGCCAGCAGTCGACAGGTTTTCACTGAAGCTTTCTTT.

In this sample, this clone turned up once. This chain links TRBV19 with TRBJ1-4, with D unresolved. This CDR3 is built from 14 residues. Looked up from germline, CDR1 is LNHDA and CDR2 is SQIVND (reference sequence). The V end lost 6 bases, the J end lost 0 bases, and 8 bases lay between the germline ends. This CDR3 is CASSGRATNEKLFF. CDR3 DNA sequence: TGTGCCAGTAGCGGCCGGGCAACTAATGAAAAACTGTTTTTT.

The genes are TRBV7-2 and TRBJ2-3; TRBD1 agrees at 7 bases. Germline V gives CDR1 SGHTA, CDR2 FQGNSA. The J segment lost 1 base and the V segment lost 2 bases, leaving 6 bases of the junction unmatched. This CDR3 spans 16 amino acids. The chain's CDR3 is CASSLNPGTGTDTQYF. DNA of the CDR3: TGTGCCAGCAGCTTAAACCCTGGGACAGGCACAGATACGCAGTATTTT.

V and J are TRBV27 and TRBJ2-1; 7 bases map to TRBD2. Germline trimming cut 6 bases from V and 0 bases from J; bases unmatched to any gene: 8. Germline V gene sequence: CDR1 MNHEY, CDR2 SMNVEV (reference sequence). The CDR3 has 16 residues. CDR3 residues: CASRWGGLSSYNEQFF. The CDR3 bases are TGTGCCAGCAGGTGGGGGGGACTTAGCTCCTACAATGAGCAGTTCTTC.

CDR3 nucleotide sequence: TGTGCCAGCAGCTTGGTCGGACAGGGGAGGTACGAGCAGTACTTC. Amino acid sequence: CASSLVGQGRYEQYF. The genes are TRBV5-6 and TRBJ2-7; 9 nucleotides match TRBD1. This CDR3 is 15 amino acids long. The germline V gene encodes CDR1 SGHDT and CDR2 YYEEEE. V gave up 0 bases and J gave up 4 bases; unmatched junction bases: 5.

This clone was counted a single time. The gene calls are TRBV7-9 and TRBJ1-1; TRBD1 aligns across 11 bases. This CDR3 is 15 amino acids long. Trimming cost V 6 bases and J 3 bases; bases outside gene matches: 6. Germline-derived CDR1 and CDR2 are SEHNR and FQNEAQ (reference sequence). The CDR3 protein is CASRPGQGGDTEAFF. In DNA form, the CDR3 reads TGTGCCAGCAGGCCGGGACAGGGGGGCGACACTGAAGCTTTCTTT. The full variable domain, rest sourced from reference TRBV7-9 and TRBJ1-1, is DTGVSQNPRHKITKRGQNVTFRCDPISEHNRLYWYRQTLGQGPEFLTYFQNEAQLEKSRLLSDRFSAERPKGSFSTLEIQRTEQGDSAMYLCASRPGQGGDTEAFFGQGTRLTVV.

The count of this clone is one. The chain has TRBV15 and TRBJ2-6; D is ambiguous. V dropped 3 bases and J dropped 0 bases, with 6 bases sitting between them. Germline V gene sequence: CDR1 LNHNV, CDR2 YYDKDF (reference sequence). The CDR3 is 15 residues long. CDR3 region: CATSRRNSGANVLTF. Here the CDR3 DNA reads TGTGCCACCAGCAGGAGAAACTCTGGGGCCAACGTCCTGACTTTC.

The chain employs TRBV29-1 and TRBJ1-1, with D tentatively TRBD1 (5 bases). Trimming took 6 bases from V and 8 from J, leaving 16 bases between them. The CDR3 extends over 12 amino acids. Germline V gives CDR1 SQVTM, CDR2 ANQGSEA. CDR3 loop: CSVGTRSPEAFF. The CDR3 DNA reads TGCAGCGTCGGGACTCGATCGCCCGAAGCTTTCTTT.

The rearrangement uses TRBV7-9 and TRBJ1-2; TRBD1 might be the D (6 bases). Per the germline V gene, CDR1 is SEHNR and CDR2 is FQNEAQ (reference sequence). CDR3 length: 12 residues. V lost 5 bases and J lost 13, with 17 bases in between. CDR3 in DNA: TGTGCCAGCAGCATTGCAGGGGCGCCTTTCACCTTC. This codes for CASSIAGAPFTF.

In DNA form, the CDR3 reads TGTGCCAGCAGCACGACCGGGACACCTTCTGGAAACACCATATATTTT. Protein product: CASSTTGTPSGNTIYF. The chain carries TRBV7-8 and TRBJ1-3; weak D call: TRBD1 (6 bases). Germline loops: CDR1 SGHVS, CDR2 FQNEAQ. This CDR3 comprises 16 residues. V gave up 5 bases and J gave up 1 base, with 15 bases separating them.

The J gene is TRBJ2-7, the V gene TRBV19; TRBD1 matches at 9 bases. V lost 7 bases, J lost 5 bases, and 6 bases stayed unmatched. There are 13 residues in the CDR3. Germline-derived CDR1 and CDR2 are LNHDA and SQIVND (reference sequence). CDR3 bases: TGTGCCAGTAAGTCGGGACAGGGTGACGAGCAGTACTTC. The encoded protein is CASKSGQGDEQYF.

The chain combines TRBV6-5 with TRBJ2-5; tentative D call: TRBD1 (5 bases). The CDR3 has 15 amino acids. Germline CDR1 is MNHEY and CDR2 is SVGAGI. With 2 bases removed from V and 1 base from J, the gap between germline ends came to 11 bases. The CDR3 sequence is CASSYVRQLQETQYF. The CDR3 nucleotides are TGTGCCAGCAGTTACGTTAGACAGCTCCAAGAGACCCAGTACTTC.

This chain uses TRBV30 with TRBJ2-7, with TRBD2 identical over 7 bases. Germline V gene lookup returns CDR1 GTSNPN and CDR2 SVGIG (reference sequence). The ends lost 3 bases at V and 3 bases at J; junction bases unmatched: 2. The CDR3 has 12 residues. CDR3 residues: CAWRASGYEQYF. CDR3 sequence (DNA): TGTGCCTGGAGGGCTAGCGGCTACGAGCAGTACTTC.

This chain links TRBV24-1 with TRBJ1-5; the D is unclear. Trimming took off 9 bases at V and 0 bases at J, with 17 bases between the two ends. Germline assignment: CDR1 KGHDR and CDR2 SFDVKD. CDR3 length equals 16 residues. CDR3 in amino acids: CATQSGPAFSNQPQHF. The CDR3 coding sequence is TGTGCCACCCAAAGCGGGCCTGCTTTTAGCAATCAGCCCCAGCATTTT.

This rearrangement joins TRBV10-3 to TRBJ2-1; TRBD2 agrees at 11 bases. Germline loops: CDR1 ENHRY, CDR2 SYGVKD. The J segment lost 5 bases and the V segment lost 9 bases, leaving 6 bases of the junction unmatched. This CDR3 has 14 amino acids. DNA for the CDR3: TGTGCCATTAAGGGACTAGCGGATAACAATGAGCAGTTCTTC. Its translation: CAIKGLADNNEQFF.

This clone appeared a single time. At one end the junction does not follow the germline gene, possibly because of a read error. The rearrangement joins TRBV19 to TRBJ2-1; the D gene is possibly TRBD1 (8 bases). The CDR3 has 15 amino acids. Germline assignment: CDR1 LNHDA and CDR2 SQIVND (reference sequence). CDR3 loop: CASSILPTDRGGGVF. CDR3 sequence (DNA): TGTGCCAGTAGTATCCTCCCCACCGACAGGGGAGGGGGGGTCTTC.